These T cell receptor beta chains were read from a single sample in a study of T cells after yellow fever vaccination. TCRdb re-called the 5' RACE reads through MiXCR, storing one row per CDR3 protein. The sample lists 450,000 to 600,000 distinct CDR3 sequences, about a sixth seen once, with roughly 17% in the top ten. The specimen was PBMCs, collected 5 to 6 days after the first yellow fever vaccination. The receptors stem from a man aged 18-30 years who received the YFV17D yellow fever vaccine. Both conserved end residues are trimmed from each CDR3.

j_call v_call cdr3_aa
TRBJ2-7 TRBV6-1 ASSPGSSTYEQY
TRBJ1-6 TRBV3-1 ASSQEPRGNSPLH
TRBJ1-1 TRBV14 ASSPGARGAF
TRBJ2-6 TRBV6-1 ASIRLDSGANVLT
TRBJ1-1 TRBV28 ASRWGTPVMNTEAF
TRBJ1-4 TRBV4-3 ASSAGTVTGSTNEKLF
TRBJ2-1 TRBV25-1 ASSDPGKEQF
TRBJ2-7 TRBV3-1 ASSQDPGAYEQY
TRBJ1-1 TRBV28 ASSLTTSNTEAF
TRBJ1-1 TRBV6-1 ASRRDGGTLNTEAF
TRBJ2-4 TRBV6-2/TRBV6-3 ASTFFTSGTTIAKNIQY
TRBJ2-2 TRBV7-8 ASLYRGPTGELF
TRBJ1-5 TRBV6-1 ASRFGQGDQPQH
TRBJ2-5 TRBV4-2 ASSQVDPTGGRETQY
TRBJ2-1 TRBV7-6 ASSLRPLAGSYNEQF
TRBJ2-7 TRBV5-1 ASSLAPDRAYEQY
TRBJ2-7 TRBV11-2 ASSRTGLDAYEQY
TRBJ1-5 TRBV28 ASYDRVNQPQH
TRBJ2-5 TRBV12-3/TRBV12-4 ASSPLPQETQY
TRBJ1-5 TRBV20-1 SASRGLNQPQH
TRBJ1-1 TRBV6-1 ASSRSLGREAF
TRBJ1-2 TRBV7-2 ASSILGGGSYGYT
TRBJ1-5 TRBV24-1 ATSEGSSGSAQH
TRBJ1-6 TRBV4-2 ASSSGGQNSPLH
TRBJ2-1 TRBV20-1 SASSWTLYNEQF
TRBJ2-2 TRBV7-9 ASSPTSGQGNTGELF
TRBJ1-5 TRBV12-3/TRBV12-4 ASTNINSNQPQH
TRBJ2-1 TRBV10-3 AITRGQSQYNEQF
TRBJ2-7 TRBV27 ASSREIGGANYEQY
TRBJ2-1 TRBV4-3 ASSQVLAGFNEQF
TRBJ1-2 TRBV5-1 ASSDTGQYGYT
TRBJ2-3 TRBV27 ASSLSRGRGGTDTQY
TRBJ1-2 TRBV6-6 ASRGGGGYT
TRBJ2-5 TRBV12-3/TRBV12-4 ATALAGGRETQY
TRBJ2-2 TRBV6-5 ASSYSQGAPGELF
TRBJ2-1 TRBV7-3 ASSPKLAGGFNEQF
TRBJ2-1 TRBV7-3 ASSLMPPDRPLGEQF